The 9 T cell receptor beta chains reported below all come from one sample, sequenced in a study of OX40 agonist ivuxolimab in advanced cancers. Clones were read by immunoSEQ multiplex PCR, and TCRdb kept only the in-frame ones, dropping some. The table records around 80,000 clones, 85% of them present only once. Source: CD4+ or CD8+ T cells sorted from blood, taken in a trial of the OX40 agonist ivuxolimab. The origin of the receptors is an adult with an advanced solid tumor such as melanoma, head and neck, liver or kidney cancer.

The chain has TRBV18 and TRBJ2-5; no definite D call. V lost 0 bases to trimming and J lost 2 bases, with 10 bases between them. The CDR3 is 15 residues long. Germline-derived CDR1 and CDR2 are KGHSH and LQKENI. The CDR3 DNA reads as TGTGCCAGCTCACCACCCACACAAAGGCAAGAGACCCAGTACTTC. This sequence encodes CASSPPTQRQETQYF.

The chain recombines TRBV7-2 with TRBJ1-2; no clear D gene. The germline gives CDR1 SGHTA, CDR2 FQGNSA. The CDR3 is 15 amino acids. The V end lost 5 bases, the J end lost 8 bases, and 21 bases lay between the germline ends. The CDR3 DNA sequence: TGTGCCAGCAGCCGACAAATGGTCAGTGGGCAAGGCTACACCTTC. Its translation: CASSRQMVSGQGYTF. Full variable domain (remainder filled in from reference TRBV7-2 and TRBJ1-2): GAGVSQSPSNKVTEKGKDVELRCDPISGHTALYWYRQSLGQGLEFLIYFQGNSAPDKSGLPSDRFSAERTGGSVSTLTIQRTQQEDSAVYLCASSRQMVSGQGYTFGSGTRLTVV.

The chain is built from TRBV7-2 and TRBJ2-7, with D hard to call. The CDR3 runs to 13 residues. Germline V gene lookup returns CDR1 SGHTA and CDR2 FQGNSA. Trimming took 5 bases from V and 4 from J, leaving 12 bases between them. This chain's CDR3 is CASSPAPNYEQYF. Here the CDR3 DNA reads TGTGCCAGCAGCCCCGCCCCCAATTACGAGCAGTACTTC.

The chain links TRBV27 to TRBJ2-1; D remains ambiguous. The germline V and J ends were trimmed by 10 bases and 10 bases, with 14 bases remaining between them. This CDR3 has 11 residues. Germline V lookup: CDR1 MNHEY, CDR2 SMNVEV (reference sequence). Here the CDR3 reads CAIRALGEQFF. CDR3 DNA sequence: TGTGCCATTAGGGCCCTCGGGGAGCAGTTCTTC.

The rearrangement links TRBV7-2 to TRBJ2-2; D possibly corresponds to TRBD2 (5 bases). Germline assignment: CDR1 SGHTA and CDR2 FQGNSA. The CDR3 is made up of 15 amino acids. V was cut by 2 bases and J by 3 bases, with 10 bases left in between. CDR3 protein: CASSLSPGDTGELFF. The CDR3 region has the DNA TGTGCCAGCAGCTTAAGTCCCGGGGACACCGGGGAGCTGTTTTTT.

The CDR3 DNA follows: TGTGCCAGTAGTCCAAGGACAGCCTCTAACTATGGCTACACCTTC. Encoded protein: CASSPRTASNYGYTF. The V and J genes are TRBV19 and TRBJ1-2; TRBD1 is a possible D gene (6 bases). CDR3 length: 15 residues. The germline CDR1 and CDR2 sequences are LNHDA and SQIVND (reference sequence). Trimming took off 5 bases at V and 0 bases at J, with 13 bases between the two ends.

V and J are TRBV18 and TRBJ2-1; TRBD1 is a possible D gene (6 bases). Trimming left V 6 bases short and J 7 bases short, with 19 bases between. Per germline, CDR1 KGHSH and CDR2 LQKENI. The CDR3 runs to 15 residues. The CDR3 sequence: CASSPNQGNMNEQFF. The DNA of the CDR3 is TGTGCCAGCTCCCCCAACCAGGGGAACATGAATGAGCAGTTCTTC. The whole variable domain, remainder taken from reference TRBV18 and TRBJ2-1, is NAGVMQNPRHLVRRRGQEARLRCSPMKGHSHVYWYRQLPEEGLKFMVYLQKENIIDESGMPKERFSAEFPKEGPSILRIQQVVRGDSAAYFCASSPNQGNMNEQFFGPGTRLTVL.

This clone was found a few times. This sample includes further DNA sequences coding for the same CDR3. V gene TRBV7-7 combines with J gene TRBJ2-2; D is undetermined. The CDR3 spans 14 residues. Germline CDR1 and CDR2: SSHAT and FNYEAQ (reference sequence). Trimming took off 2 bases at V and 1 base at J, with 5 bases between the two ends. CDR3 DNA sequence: TGTGCCAGCAGCTTAAGGGAGAACACCGGGGAGCTGTTTTTT. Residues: CASSLRENTGELFF.

The CDR3 loop reads CASSSRGTGGRETQYF. The DNA for the CDR3 is TGTGCCAGCAGTAGCCGGGGGACAGGGGGCAGGGAGACCCAGTACTTC. The rearrangement joins TRBV2 to TRBJ2-5; TRBD1 agrees at 12 bases. J lost 5 bases, V lost 5 bases, and 9 bases had no gene match. The CDR3 covers 16 residues. Germline V lookup: CDR1 SNHLY, CDR2 FYNNEI.